This T cell receptor beta chain was documented in a study of T cells in Graves' hyperthyroidism and ophthalmopathy. The CDR3 is made up of 12 amino acids. V lost 3 bases to trimming and J lost 10 bases, with 12 bases between them. The source material, RNA transcripts, was used to amplify TCR beta CDR3 regions. HTBI primers were employed in a first-round RT-PCR of the TCR CDR3. TCRdb reanalysed the multiplex PCR reads using MiXCR and keeps one entry per CDR3 protein. Among 500,000 to 600,000 distinct CDR3 sequences listed, about half were seen once. The specimen sequenced was peripheral blood or thyroid tissue (not recorded which). This receptor was obtained from an adult woman with Graves' disease, either hyperthyroidism or ophthalmopathy (not recorded which). V gene TRBV12-3 or TRBV12-4 combines with J gene TRBJ1-1; D remains unclear. CDR3 loop: CASSLTRRVAFF. CDR3 nucleotide sequence: TGTGCCAGCAGTTTGACCAGGAGGGTAGCTTTCTTT.